This T cell receptor beta chain was sequenced in a study of regulatory and conventional T cells in RAG deficiency (dated by TCRdb to 2015 to 2018). At the level of the whole study: The study used high-throughput TCR beta sequencing to compare repertoire diversity and composition of Treg, conventional CD4+ and CD8+ T cells between RAG-deficient patients and healthy controls. Study-wide conclusions, independent of this receptor: Shorter CDR3 lengths were found in all patient T-cell subsets, and >85% Treg-Tconv repertoire overlap at nucleotide and amino acid level was observed in Omenn syndrome patients. Some T-cell subset analyses were not done for some subjects. Unique TCR beta sequences from Treg cells were around 90-fold fewer in Omenn syndrome and CID/AS patients than controls, versus approximately 10-fold for other subsets. Compared with control T-cell subpopulations, RAG-deficient patients had much lower Shannon entropy and higher Simpson indices. In Omenn syndrome patients, sorted CD25-high CD127-low cells may represent peripherally activated cells rather than bona fide Treg cells.

In regard to this clone: Its antigen is still unknown. No much larger clonotype is one base removed from it; base qualities were not supplied.

Conventional CD4+ T cells were purified from blood as CD25-low CD127-high cells before genomic DNA extraction. Fewer than ten healthy control donors were used as the comparison group for repertoire analyses. The library relied on the immunoSEQ multiplex PCR assay. Genomic DNA from the sorted T-cell subsets was used to amplify and sequence rearranged TCR beta chain products. As for how the authors treated the data: Shannon entropy and Simpson indices were used to quantify the repertoire diversity of productive TCR beta rearrangements. To gauge clonal expansion, the frequencies of the 100 most abundant productive TCR beta clonotypes among total reads were added together. The TRB repertoires were scored with a self-reactivity index that is based on amino acid usage at CDR3beta positions 6 and 7. Two-way ANOVA was used for repertoire analyses, while Student t or Mann-Whitney tests were used for flow cytometric analyses. The immuneACCESS repertoire file appears here via TCRdb, limited to in-frame rearrangements. These files lack a portion of the clones; in checked studies, under half of the deficit traces to unresolved V genes, and the cause of the others is not known. Clonal size and the V and J genes are those of that table, whereas D and trimming came from the DNA. Counted in this sample were just over 30,000 clones; approximately 96% of them appeared once. Over 0.35% of the sample is in the top ten clones.

Measured from the cysteine to the phenylalanine, the CDR3 is 15 residues long. CDR3 DNA is the only sequence kept; it has 45 bases, read in frame from the first base. V and J lose 10 bases and 0 bases, and a span of 17 bases separates them. The germline V gene specifies ENHRY as CDR1 and SYGVKD as CDR2. These sequences were also reported in another study, on regulatory T cells. The second study's authors report: The multiplex PCR used 52 forward TRBV primers and 13 reverse TRBJ primers, with assay-based and computational corrections for amplification bias. In patients, repertoires had restricted unique TRB V-J pairs and skewed V and J gene usage, with regulatory T cells showing the most marked changes. The study compared T-cell receptor beta repertoires of sorted regulatory, conventional CD4+ and CD8+ T cells between CD3G-deficient patients and healthy controls. Ficoll density separation was used to isolate peripheral blood mononuclear cells. Rearranged TRB loci were amplified from genomic DNA by multiplex PCR within the immunoSEQ assay. TRB amplicons were sequenced using an Illumina HiSeq platform. Raw sequences were error-filtered and aligned to reference gene sequences by custom algorithms and were subsequently analyzed with the immunoSEQ online tools. Frequencies of productive and nonproductive TRB rearrangements were assessed among unique sequences as well as among total sequences. Prism software was used to run t tests, Mann-Whitney tests or two-way ANOVA for comparisons between groups.

The chain joins TRBV10-3 to TRBJ2-3, with TRBD2 tentatively as D gene (5 bases match). The TCR sequence derives from a human donor in good health. The sample consisted of CD25- CD4+ T cells sorted from blood. The sequenced DNA: TGTGCCACGGACCGGGAAGGGATTAGCACAGATACGCAGTATTTT. The encoded protein is CATDREGISTDTQYF.